One sample yielded the 13 T cell receptor beta chains listed below, sequenced in a study of shared T cell receptors in the human thymus. Produced via immunoSEQ multiplex PCR; TCRdb's table is partial and in-frame only. Altogether some 660,000 clones are present, 70% to 90% being singletons, with the ten largest covering 0.0094%. The sample was also reused in another study, on human thymus T cells.

Sequenced sample: thymocytes. These receptors were obtained from a boy under two years old with a congenital heart defect.

As regards this clone: Other DNA variants within this sample encode the same CDR3. The genes are TRBV7-9 and TRBJ2-1; 7 positions agree with TRBD2. The CDR3 has 14 residues. Germline V gene lookup returns CDR1 SEHNR and CDR2 FQNEAQ (reference sequence). The V segment lost 4 bases and the J segment 2 bases; nucleotides outside the gene matches: 2. DNA for the CDR3: TGTGCCAGCAGCTCGGGGGGACCCTACAATGAGCAGTTCTTC. It yields the protein CASSSGGPYNEQFF.

This chain uses TRBV4-3 with TRBJ2-7; 11 bases are shared with TRBD2. CDR1 LGHNA and CDR2 YSLEER come from the germline V gene. V shed 3 bases, J shed 2 bases, and the junction held 3 bases outside the gene matches. CDR3 length: 15 residues. The CDR3 reads CASSQGLAETYEQYF. The CDR3 DNA reads as TGCGCCAGCAGCCAGGGACTAGCGGAGACCTACGAGCAGTACTTC.

This chain joins TRBV5-1 and TRBJ1-1; perhaps TRBD1 as D (5 bases). The ends were cut back, 4 bases at V and 3 bases at J, with 13 bases in the middle. The CDR3 covers 14 residues. Germline V lookup: CDR1 SGHRS, CDR2 YFSETQ. CDR3 protein: CASSLGPGDTEAFF. CDR3 nucleotide sequence: TGCGCCAGCAGCCTAGGGCCGGGGGACACTGAAGCTTTCTTT.

This clone appeared a single time. The J gene is TRBJ1-5, the V gene TRBV28; D gene unclear. The CDR3 is 15 residues long. The ends were cut back, 3 bases at V and 4 bases at J, with 13 bases in the middle. Germline V gene sequence: CDR1 MDHEN, CDR2 SYDVKM. The CDR3: CASSLCSPTNQPQHF. CDR3 coding DNA: TGTGCCAGCAGTTTGTGTAGCCCGACTAATCAGCCCCAGCATTTT.

V is TRBV5-6 and J is TRBJ2-7, with D tentatively TRBD2 (5 bases). The CDR3 consists of 16 residues. From germline, CDR1 is SGHDT and CDR2 YYEEEE. Trimming cost V 1 base and J 5 bases, with 19 bases left between them. CDR3 sequence (DNA): TGTGCCAGCAGCTTGATTCCTAGCTTCAGCGCCAACGAGCAGTACTTC. Amino acid sequence: CASSLIPSFSANEQYF.

The CDR3: CASRRDRNSNQPQHF. The CDR3 DNA sequence: TGTGCCAGCAGGCGGGACAGAAATAGCAATCAGCCCCAGCATTTT. The chain has TRBV28 and TRBJ1-5; 7 nucleotides align to TRBD1. J lost 0 bases, V lost 6 bases, and 5 bases had no gene match. Germline loops: CDR1 MDHEN, CDR2 SYDVKM. CDR3 length equals 15 residues. Supplemented by reference TRBV28 and TRBJ1-5, the full variable domain reads DVKVTQSSRYLVKRTGEKVFLECVQDMDHENMFWYRQDPGLGLRLIYFSYDVKMKEKGDIPEGYSVSREKKERFSLILESASTNQTSMYLCASRRDRNSNQPQHFGDGTRLSIL.

V gene TRBV4-3 combines with J gene TRBJ1-5, with a weak D call TRBD1 (6 bases). Germline V gene sequence: CDR1 LGHNA, CDR2 YSLEER. The CDR3 runs 18 residues. Trimming pared 0 bases from V and 0 bases from J, leaving 15 bases between. The chain's CDR3 is CASSQDGKQGRSNQPQHF. In DNA form, the CDR3 reads TGCGCCAGCAGCCAAGATGGGAAACAGGGTCGTAGCAATCAGCCCCAGCATTTT.

This clone has a single count. V usage is TRBV7-8 and J usage is TRBJ1-1, with D possibly TRBD1 on 5 matching bases. The CDR3 has 13 amino acids. V was pared by 6 bases and J by 4 bases, with 12 bases between. Germline V gene sequence: CDR1 SGHVS, CDR2 FQNEAQ. The CDR3 sequence: CASRAMGGTEAFF. As DNA, the CDR3 is TGTGCCAGCAGGGCAATGGGGGGCACTGAAGCTTTCTTT. The full variable domain, with the rest looked up from reference TRBV7-8 and TRBJ1-1, is GAGVSQSPRYKVAKRGQDVALRCDPISGHVSLFWYQQALGQGPEFLTYFQNEAQLDKSGLPSDRFFAERPEGSVSTLKIQRTQQEDSAVYLCASRAMGGTEAFFGQGTRLTVV.

V is TRBV7-2 and J is TRBJ2-3; D might be TRBD1 (6 bases). CDR3 length: 14 amino acids. V lost 2 bases and J 5 bases, leaving 11 bases between the germline ends. The germline gives CDR1 SGHTA, CDR2 FQGNSA. DNA of the CDR3: TGTGCCAGCAGCTTAATTCAGGGGAGAGATACGCAGTATTTT. The encoded protein is CASSLIQGRDTQYF.

The chain carries TRBV2 and TRBJ1-5; D remains unclear. V was clipped by 2 bases and J by 4 bases, with 15 bases between them. The CDR3 length is 16 residues. Germline CDR1 and CDR2: SNHLY and FYNNEI. The DNA for the CDR3 is TGTGCCAGCAGTGAACGGAGAGGGCGGTTAAATCAGCCCCAGCATTTT. The encoded protein is CASSERRGRLNQPQHF.

The chain uses TRBV28 and TRBJ2-7; possibly TRBD1 for D (5 bases). The germline V gene has CDR1 MDHEN and CDR2 SYDVKM. The CDR3 spans 12 residues. Deletions cut 7 bases from V and 5 bases from J, with 12 bases between. The CDR3 sequence is CASNRRVHEQYF. CDR3 bases: TGTGCCAGCAACCGCAGGGTCCACGAGCAGTACTTC. The complete variable domain, with remaining parts taken from reference TRBV28 and TRBJ2-7, reads DVKVTQSSRYLVKRTGEKVFLECVQDMDHENMFWYRQDPGLGLRLIYFSYDVKMKEKGDIPEGYSVSREKKERFSLILESASTNQTSMYLCASNRRVHEQYFGPGTRLTVT.

V and J are TRBV10-2 and TRBJ1-5; tentatively, D is TRBD1 (5 bases). Germline V gene sequence: CDR1 WSHSY, CDR2 SAAADI. The length of the CDR3 is 14 residues. Trimming took 5 bases from V and 2 from J, leaving 10 bases between them. CDR3 sequence: CASSRGGGNQPQHF. The CDR3 DNA follows: TGCGCCAGCAGTAGGGGAGGTGGCAATCAGCCCCAGCATTTT.

The CDR3 is CASSFSWTGANQPQHF. The CDR3 DNA sequence: TGTGCCAGCAGTTTTTCGTGGACAGGGGCAAATCAGCCCCAGCATTTT. This sequence joins TRBV28 and TRBJ1-5, with 9 bases fitting TRBD1. CDR1 MDHEN and CDR2 SYDVKM come from the germline V gene. CDR3 length equals 16 residues. The V gene end was trimmed by 3 bases and the J gene end by 4 bases; junction bases not matched to a gene: 7.